Listed below are T cell receptor beta chains from one sample, sequenced in a study of T cell responses to AZD1222 COVID-19 vaccine. Assay used: immunoSEQ multiplex PCR; TCRdb lists only in-frame clones, some missing. The data show some 140,000 clones, with 85% to 95% seen just once and around 5% held by the top ten. The material was peripheral blood, obtained on day 0 of AZD1222 vaccination. The receptors shown here come from an adult in good health. CDR3s include the opening cysteine and the closing phenylalanine or tryptophan. D genes are given only for firm matches. The size field is filled for only some rows; it gives once, few, many or a size class.

>TRBV30|-|TRBJ1-4|-
CAWSSGQNEKLFF
TGTGCCTGGAGTTCGGGACAAAACGAAAAACTGTTTTTT
>TRBV18|TRBD1|TRBJ1-2|-
CASSPNGGQFYGYTF
TGTGCCAGCTCCCCGAACGGGGGACAGTTCTATGGCTACACCTTC
>TRBV6-5|-|TRBJ1-2|-
CASRSDRSNGYTF
TGTGCCAGCAGATCAGACAGATCGAATGGCTACACCTTC
>TRBV30|TRBD2|TRBJ2-1|-
CAWAGLAGINEQFF
TGTGCCTGGGCGGGACTAGCGGGCATCAATGAGCAGTTCTTC
>TRBV6-6|-|TRBJ1-6|-
CASSYNSPLHF
TGTGCCAGCAGTTATAACTCACCCCTCCACTTT
>TRBV27|-|TRBJ1-1|-
CASSLVVNTEAFF
TGTGCCAGCAGTTTGGTAGTGAACACTGAAGCTTTCTTT
>TRBV28|TRBD1|TRBJ2-1|few
CASSTTGSFYNEQFF
TGTGCCAGCAGTACGACAGGGTCCTTCTACAATGAGCAGTTCTTC
>TRBV28|-|TRBJ2-7|few
CASRYGWGPTYEQYF
TGTGCCAGCAGGTATGGGTGGGGGCCCACTTACGAGCAGTACTTC
>TRBV28|-|TRBJ1-5|-
CASRGAGEVEANQPQHF
TGTGCCAGCAGGGGGGCGGGGGAAGTGGAGGCCAATCAGCCCCAGCATTTT
>TRBV10-3|TRBD1|TRBJ1-2|-
CAIKTGGMGGYTF
TGTGCCATCAAAACAGGGGGAATGGGAGGCTACACCTTC
>TRBV10-2|-|TRBJ1-6|once
CASSLGRDDSPLHF
TGCGCCAGCAGCTTAGGACGGGACGATTCACCCCTCCACTTT
>TRBV7-3|-|TRBJ2-1|-
CASSKGWAENEQFF
TGTGCCAGCAGTAAAGGGTGGGCGGAAAATGAGCAGTTCTTC
>TRBV11-1|-|TRBJ2-7|-
CASSLGGGAEQYF
TGTGCCAGCAGCTTGGGGGGGGGCGCCGAGCAGTACTTC
>TRBV9|TRBD1|TRBJ1-4|-
CASSVGTGGGGEKLFF
TGTGCCAGCAGCGTGGGAACAGGGGGCGGAGGAGAAAAACTGTTTTTT
>TRBV20-1|-|TRBJ1-2|-
CSARVVGYTF
TGCAGTGCTAGAGTGGTTGGCTACACCTTC
>TRBV21-1|-|TRBJ2-6|once
CASSKVGGETSGANVLTF
TGTGCCAGCAGCAAAGTCGGAGGGGAAACTTCTGGGGCCAACGTCCTGACTTTC
>TRBV5-1|-|TRBJ2-2|-
CASSSAGENTGELFF
TGCGCCAGCAGCTCAGCAGGGGAGAACACCGGGGAGCTGTTTTTT
>TRBV7-8|-|TRBJ1-2|-
CASSLRWEVLNYGYTF
TGTGCCAGCAGCCTAAGATGGGAGGTCCTGAACTATGGCTACACCTTC
>TRBV27|-|TRBJ1-1|few
CASSLDRGARGTEAFF
TGTGCCAGCAGTTTAGATCGGGGGGCGCGGGGCACTGAAGCTTTCTTT
>TRBV5-1|-|TRBJ1-6|-
CASRGSGPGHNSPLHF
TGCGCCAGCAGAGGTTCGGGCCCAGGGCATAATTCACCCCTCCACTTT
>TRBV3-1/TRBV3-2|-|TRBJ2-7|-
CASSQGPSANEQYF
TGTGCCAGCAGCCAAGGCCCGTCGGCCAACGAGCAGTACTTC
>TRBV28|-|TRBJ1-6|-
CASSDGTVLSSYNSPLHF
TGTGCCAGCAGTGACGGGACCGTCCTGAGCTCCTATAATTCACCCCTCCACTTT
>TRBV27|-|TRBJ1-3|-
CASSDVRGGNTIYF
TGTGCCAGCAGCGATGTCAGGGGCGGAAACACCATATATTTT
>TRBV5-8|TRBD1|TRBJ1-2|-
CASSPHGQGTGGYTF
TGTGCCAGCAGTCCTCATGGACAGGGTACGGGCGGCTACACCTTC
>TRBV7-9|TRBD1|TRBJ2-7|-
CASSYAGGPYEQYF
TGTGCCAGCAGTTATGCAGGGGGACCCTACGAGCAGTACTTC
>TRBV10-3|TRBD1|TRBJ2-3|-
CAIKGTDLDTQYF
TGTGCCATCAAGGGGACAGATCTGGATACGCAGTATTTT
>TRBV7-2|TRBD2|TRBJ2-7|-
CASSRGGAVGEQYF
TGTGCCAGCAGCCGGGGGGGGGCTGTGGGCGAGCAGTACTTC
>TRBV30|-|TRBJ2-7|-
CAAERTGGWEQYF
TGTGCGGCAGAGAGAACAGGAGGCTGGGAGCAGTACTTC
>TRBV7-9|-|TRBJ1-5|-
CASSSRTHQPQHF
TGTGCCAGCAGCTCCCGAACCCATCAGCCCCAGCATTTT
>TRBV7-2|-|TRBJ2-7|-
CASSPGTYEQYF
TGTGCCAGCAGCCCCGGGACCTACGAGCAGTACTTC
>TRBV6-1|-|TRBJ2-7|-
CARGEGPRDEQYF
TGTGCCAGGGGTGAAGGTCCCCGCGACGAGCAGTACTTC
>TRBV7-2|-|TRBJ2-3|-
CASSSSGGGGTQYF
TGTGCCAGCAGCTCCTCAGGGGGGGGTGGTACGCAGTATTTT
>TRBV5-6|-|TRBJ2-5|-
CASSLGRKETQYF
TGTGCCAGCAGCTTGGGGAGGAAAGAGACCCAGTACTTC
>TRBV6-5|-|TRBJ1-3|-
CASSITSSGNTIYF
TGTGCCAGCAGTATCACGAGCTCTGGAAACACCATATATTTT
>TRBV5-1|-|TRBJ1-2|-
CASSTTDTGNGYTF
TGCGCCAGCAGCACAACCGATACAGGAAACGGCTACACCTTC
>TRBV3-1/TRBV3-2|-|TRBJ1-1|-
CASSPPGRGGGTEAFF
TGTGCCAGCAGCCCTCCCGGTCGCGGAGGGGGCACTGAAGCTTTCTTT
>TRBV28|-|TRBJ1-2|-
CASSLFMGIGYTF
TGTGCCAGCAGTTTATTTATGGGTATTGGCTACACCTTC
>TRBV7-3|-|TRBJ1-6|-
CASSLGVPGSPLHF
TGTGCCAGCAGCTTAGGAGTTCCCGGGTCACCCCTCCACTTT
>TRBV19|-|TRBJ2-2|-
CASSTDLPSFTRRMAGELFF
TGTGCCAGTAGTACAGACCTGCCCTCCTTCACTAGGCGGATGGCCGGGGAGCTGTTTTTT
>TRBV5-6|-|TRBJ1-1|-
CASSLSLGTEAFF
TGTGCCAGCAGCTTATCCCTGGGCACTGAAGCTTTCTTT
>TRBV6-5|-|TRBJ2-7|-
CASRNGGAVEQYF
TGTGCCAGCAGAAATGGGGGGGCAGTCGAGCAGTACTTC